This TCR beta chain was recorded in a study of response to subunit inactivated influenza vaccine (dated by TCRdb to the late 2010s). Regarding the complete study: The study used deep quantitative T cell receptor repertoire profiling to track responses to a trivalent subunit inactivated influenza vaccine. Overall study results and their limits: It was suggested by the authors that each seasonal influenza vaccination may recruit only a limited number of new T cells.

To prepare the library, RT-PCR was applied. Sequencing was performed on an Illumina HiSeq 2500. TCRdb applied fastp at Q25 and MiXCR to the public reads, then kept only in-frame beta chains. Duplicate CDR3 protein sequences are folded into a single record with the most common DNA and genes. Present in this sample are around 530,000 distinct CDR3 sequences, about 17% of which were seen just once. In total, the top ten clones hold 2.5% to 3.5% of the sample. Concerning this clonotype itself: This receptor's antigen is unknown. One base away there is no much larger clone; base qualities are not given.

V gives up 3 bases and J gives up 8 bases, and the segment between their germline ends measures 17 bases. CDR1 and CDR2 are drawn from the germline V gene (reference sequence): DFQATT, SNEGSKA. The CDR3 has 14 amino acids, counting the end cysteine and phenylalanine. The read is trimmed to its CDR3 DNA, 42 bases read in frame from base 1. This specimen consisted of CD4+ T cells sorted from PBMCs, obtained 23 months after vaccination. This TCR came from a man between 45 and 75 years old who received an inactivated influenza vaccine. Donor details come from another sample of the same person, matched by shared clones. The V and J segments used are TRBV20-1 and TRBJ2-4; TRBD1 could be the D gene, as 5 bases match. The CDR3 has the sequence CSARGPNSGDIQYF. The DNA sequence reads TGCAGTGCTAGGGGGCCAAACTCTGGCGACATTCAGTACTTC.